Sequencing of this TCR beta chain was carried out in a study of cytomegalovirus exposure and HLA in healthy donors. CDR1 and CDR2 from the germline V gene are SGHRS and YFSETQ. Trimming pared 1 base from V and 6 bases from J, leaving 16 bases between. The CDR3 is 16 residues long. In this sample, this clone turned up once. Its antigen remains unknown. In the PCR, 60 Vbeta and 13 Jbeta primers were used. Sequencing used immunoSEQ multiplex PCR; TCRdb keeps in-frame clones, though not all of them. This sample has 150,000 to 200,000 clones, with about 75% found just once. Findings and limits, study-wide: In a later analysis, HLA-associated TCR beta chains were more clonally expanded than equally common others. With later analysis, a missense DCLRE1C variant became linked to TCR beta V- and J-gene trimming.

This TCR was sampled from a man aged 18 to 30 in good health and CMV-seropositive. Source material: PBMCs. This sequence joins TRBV5-1 and TRBJ1-4; D remains unclear. This CDR3 is CASSLLGANGDEKLFF. As DNA, the CDR3 is TGCGCCAGCAGCTTGTTAGGCGCAAACGGGGATGAAAAACTGTTTTTT.